The 29 T cell receptor beta chains given below trace back to one sample, sequenced in a study of blood T cell repertoires in COVID-19. The table came from immunoSEQ multiplex PCR; TCRdb's copy has only in-frame clones and leaves some out. The repertoire includes 230,000 or so clones, approximately 86% of them detected once, and roughly 14% sits in the top ten. Sequenced material: PBMCs or T cells enriched from blood (not recorded which). The receptors come from a woman in her 50s with acute COVID-19.

The chain carries TRBV19 and TRBJ1-1; D perhaps matches TRBD1 (6 bases). The CDR3 spans 13 residues. The germline V and J ends were trimmed by 6 bases and 5 bases, with 13 bases remaining between them. The germline V gene has CDR1 LNHDA and CDR2 SQIVND (reference sequence). In DNA, the CDR3 is TGTGCCAGTAGGCTGGGGGCAAGGACTGAAGCTTTCTTT. The encoded protein is CASRLGARTEAFF. Looking up the rest from reference TRBV19 and TRBJ1-1 gives the full variable domain: DGGITQSPKYLFRKEGQNVTLSCEQNLNHDAMYWYRQDPGQGLRLIYYSQIVNDFQKGDIAEGYSVSREKKESFPLTVTSAQKNPTAFYLCASRLGARTEAFFGQGTRLTVV.

This chain links TRBV11-2 with TRBJ1-6; 7 bases are a match to TRBD1. Germline V gene sequence: CDR1 SGHAT, CDR2 FQNNGV. This CDR3 contains 15 residues. With V trimmed by 3 bases and J by 7 bases, 6 bases remained unmatched. This CDR3 reads CASSLVGQTNSPLHF. CDR3 nucleotide sequence: TGTGCCAGCAGCTTGGTGGGACAGACCAATTCACCCCTCCACTTT.

The chain joins TRBV30 to TRBJ1-1, with D possibly being TRBD1 (5 bases). CDR3 length: 13 residues. The germline V gene encodes CDR1 GTSNPN and CDR2 SVGIG (reference sequence). V was cut by 2 bases and J by 1 base, with 8 bases left in between. The DNA for the CDR3 is TGTGCCTGGAGTAGTGGGGCGAACACTGAAGCTTTCTTT. It specifies CAWSSGANTEAFF.

The chain links TRBV9 to TRBJ2-1; possibly TRBD2 for D (6 bases). Trimming took 3 bases from V and 5 from J, leaving 18 bases between them. Germline assignment: CDR1 SGDLS and CDR2 YYNGEE. The CDR3 extends over 16 amino acids. CDR3 residues: CASSAPLGGLNNEQFF. The CDR3 DNA sequence: TGTGCCAGCAGCGCTCCCCTAGGAGGACTAAACAATGAGCAGTTCTTC. The full variable domain, rest sourced from reference TRBV9 and TRBJ2-1, is DSGVTQTPKHLITATGQRVTLRCSPRSGDLSVYWYQQSLDQGLQFLIQYYNGEERAKGNILERFSAQQFPDLHSELNLSSLELGDSALYFCASSAPLGGLNNEQFFGPGTRLTVL.

The V and J genes are TRBV9 and TRBJ2-1; 10 bases agree with TRBD2. Germline CDR1 and CDR2: SGDLS and YYNGEE. This CDR3 contains 16 residues. The trim removed 0 bases at V and 10 bases at J, leaving 10 bases unmatched. In DNA form, the CDR3 reads TGTGCCAGCAGCGTAGATCTTGGGACTAGCGCCGGAGAGCAGTTCTTC. Protein: CASSVDLGTSAGEQFF.

This clone was seen a few times. The J gene is TRBJ2-1, the V gene TRBV24-1, with D perhaps matching TRBD1 (6 bases). V shed 4 bases and J shed 12 bases, with 9 bases lying between them. CDR3 length: 11 amino acids. Per germline, CDR1 KGHDR and CDR2 SFDVKD. The CDR3 nucleotides are TGTGCCACCAGTGAACAGGGTAGGCAGTTCTTC. This sequence encodes CATSEQGRQFF.

This chain joins TRBV25-1 and TRBJ2-1, with D maybe TRBD2 (6 bases). Germline CDR1 reads MGHDK; CDR2 reads SYGVNS. The CDR3 length is 18 residues. V was clipped by 10 bases and J by 4 bases, with 29 bases between them. CDR3 amino acids: CATTRRGKTVAEYNEQFF. The CDR3 coding sequence is TGTGCCACCACCCGAAGAGGAAAAACAGTAGCGGAGTACAATGAGCAGTTCTTC.

The CDR3 region is CASSRGLLQGYTF. DNA of the CDR3: TGTGCCAGCAGCCGCGGCCTGCTACAAGGCTACACCTTC. J is TRBJ1-2 and V is TRBV9; no clear D. Germline CDR1 and CDR2: SGDLS and YYNGEE. This CDR3 contains 13 residues. The ends were cut back, 4 bases at V and 8 bases at J, with 15 bases in the middle.

The CDR3 here is CASSTQTGGRNNEQFF. The DNA for the CDR3 is TGTGCCAGCAGTACCCAAACGGGAGGGAGAAACAATGAGCAGTTCTTC. This rearrangement joins TRBV7-2 to TRBJ2-1; 8 nucleotides match TRBD2. The CDR3 has 16 amino acids. Losses at the gene ends were 6 bases for V and 5 bases for J; bases not matched to a gene: 12. The germline V gene has CDR1 SGHTA and CDR2 FQGNSA.

The V and J genes are TRBV9 and TRBJ1-5; D perhaps matches TRBD1 (6 bases). Trimming removed 3 bases at V and 2 bases at J, with 15 bases between. The length of the CDR3 is 16 residues. Per germline, CDR1 SGDLS and CDR2 YYNGEE. CDR3 protein: CASSASGDMGNQPQHF. Here the CDR3 DNA reads TGTGCCAGCAGCGCCTCAGGGGATATGGGCAATCAGCCCCAGCATTTT.

The J gene is TRBJ1-5, the V gene TRBV30; D is possibly TRBD1 (5 bases). The length of the CDR3 is 15 residues. Germline V gene data show CDR1 as GTSNPN and CDR2 as SVGIG (reference sequence). V was trimmed by 0 bases and J by 1 base, leaving 10 bases between them. CDR3: CAWSVGQLSNQPQHF. CDR3 DNA sequence: TGTGCCTGGAGTGTGGGGCAGCTAAGCAATCAGCCCCAGCATTTT. Full variable domain (missing parts from reference TRBV30 and TRBJ1-5): SQTIHQWPATLVQPVGSPLSLECTVEGTSNPNLYWYRQAAGRGLQLLFYSVGIGQISSEVPQNLSASRPQDRQFILSSKKLLLSDSGFYLCAWSVGQLSNQPQHFGDGTRLSIL.

The CDR3 nucleotides read TGTGCCAGCAGCGTATGGGAGATCACCGGGGAGCTGTTTTTT. Residues: CASSVWEITGELFF. V usage is TRBV9 and J usage is TRBJ2-2, with D perhaps TRBD2 (5 bases). Trimming left V 1 base short and J 4 bases short, with 8 bases between. Germline V CDR1 and CDR2: SGDLS, YYNGEE. The CDR3 totals 14 residues.

The chain recombines TRBV5-4 with TRBJ2-3, with D tentatively TRBD2 (5 bases). V was trimmed by 1 base and J by 0 bases, leaving 12 bases between them. Germline V lookup: CDR1 SGHNT, CDR2 YYREEE (reference sequence). The CDR3 loop spans 16 amino acids. CDR3 in DNA: TGTGCCAGCAGCTTGAGGTTGGGCGGGAGCACAGATACGCAGTATTTT. Amino acids: CASSLRLGGSTDTQYF.

A few counts support this clone. This chain uses TRBV5-1 with TRBJ1-4; TRBD1 matches 9 bases. This CDR3 is built from 14 residues. Germline lookup yields CDR1 SGHRS and CDR2 YFSETQ. Trimming removed 3 bases from V and 7 bases from J; junction bases left unmatched: 4. The DNA of the CDR3 is TGCGCCAGCAGCTCCCAGGGACAGGGTGAAAAACTGTTTTTT. It encodes CASSSQGQGEKLFF.

The rearrangement joins TRBV5-1 to TRBJ1-3; TRBD1 is a possible D gene (5 bases). Per the germline V gene, CDR1 is SGHRS and CDR2 is YFSETQ. With 3 bases removed from V and 5 bases from J, the gap between germline ends came to 18 bases. The CDR3 loop spans 16 amino acids. The CDR3 region is CASSSGLQGSRNTIYF. In DNA, the CDR3 is TGCGCCAGCAGCTCTGGCCTCCAGGGTAGTAGAAACACCATATATTTT. Filled out from reference TRBV5-1 and TRBJ1-3, the complete variable domain reads KAGVTQTPRYLIKTRGQQVTLSCSPISGHRSVSWYQQTPGQGLQFLFEYFSETQRNKGNFPGRFSGRQFSNSRSEMNVSTLELGDSALYLCASSSGLQGSRNTIYFGEGSWLTVV.

The chain has TRBV7-3 and TRBJ1-1; 10 positions agree with TRBD1. The CDR3 loop spans 16 amino acids. Trimming at V came to 3 bases and at J to 1 base, leaving 5 bases not matched to a gene. The germline V gene encodes CDR1 SGHTA and CDR2 FQGTGA. CDR3 amino acids: CASSFSGQGTNTEAFF. The CDR3 nucleotides read TGTGCCAGCAGCTTCTCGGGACAGGGGACGAACACTGAAGCTTTCTTT.

J is TRBJ2-6 and V is TRBV5-5; possibly TRBD2 for D (6 bases). V was cut by 4 bases and J by 0 bases, with 14 bases left in between. Germline V gene sequence: CDR1 SGHKS, CDR2 YYEKEE (reference sequence). This CDR3 comprises 17 residues. The CDR3 DNA reads TGTGCCAGCAGCCCCGGGACGGACTACTCTGGGGCCAACGTCCTGACTTTC. Translating gives CASSPGTDYSGANVLTF.

This clone was recorded once. The V gene is TRBV27, the J gene TRBJ1-1; 8 nucleotides align to TRBD1. The CDR3 runs to 12 residues. Germline V gives CDR1 MNHEY, CDR2 SMNVEV (reference sequence). The junction had 3 bases not matched to a gene; V was cut back by 8 bases and J by 4 bases. CDR3 sequence reads: CASYTGGTEAFF. The CDR3 bases are TGTGCCAGCTACACAGGGGGCACTGAAGCTTTCTTT.

CDR3 amino acids: CASSLVGNNQPQHF. The DNA for the CDR3 is TGTGCCAGCAGCTTGGTGGGCAACAATCAGCCCCAGCATTTT. The chain uses TRBV5-6 and TRBJ1-5; D is ambiguous. This CDR3 has 14 residues. Germline V gene sequence: CDR1 SGHDT, CDR2 YYEEEE. Trimming removed 0 bases from V and 3 bases from J, with 7 bases in between. The whole variable domain, remainder taken from reference TRBV5-6 and TRBJ1-5, is DAGVTQSPTHLIKTRGQQVTLRCSPKSGHDTVSWYQQALGQGPQFIFQYYEEEERQRGNFPDRFSGHQFPNYSSELNVNALLLGDSALYLCASSLVGNNQPQHFGDGTRLSIL.

The chain employs TRBV29-1 and TRBJ2-1; 8 nucleotides agree with TRBD1. V lost 6 bases to trimming and J lost 0 bases; unmatched junction nucleotides: 7. CDR3 size: 15 residues. Germline CDR1 reads SQVTM; CDR2 reads ANQGSEA. CDR3 bases: TGCAGCGTACCGCGGACAGGGAGCTCCTACAATGAGCAGTTCTTC. It codes for CSVPRTGSSYNEQFF.

The chain uses TRBV7-2 and TRBJ1-1, with D tentatively TRBD1 (6 bases). CDR1 and CDR2 (germline): SGHTA, FQGNSA. CDR3 length: 15 amino acids. Trimming left V 5 bases short and J 2 bases short, with 15 bases between. This CDR3 reads CASSARNRENTEAFF. The CDR3 nucleotides are TGTGCCAGCAGCGCGAGAAACAGGGAAAACACTGAAGCTTTCTTT. Full variable domain (remainder filled in from reference TRBV7-2 and TRBJ1-1): GAGVSQSPSNKVTEKGKDVELRCDPISGHTALYWYRQSLGQGLEFLIYFQGNSAPDKSGLPSDRFSAERTGGSVSTLTIQRTQQEDSAVYLCASSARNRENTEAFFGQGTRLTVV.

J is TRBJ1-5 and V is TRBV5-8; 7 bases match TRBD1. This CDR3 contains 16 residues. CDR1 and CDR2 from the germline V gene are SGHTS and YDEGEE. J gave up 1 base and V 4 bases, and 8 bases lay outside the gene matches. The CDR3 protein is CASSIRQGWSNQPQHF. In DNA form, the CDR3 reads TGTGCCAGCAGCATCCGACAGGGCTGGAGCAATCAGCCCCAGCATTTT.

The chain employs TRBV29-1 and TRBJ2-2; D perhaps matches TRBD1 (6 bases). V lost 5 bases, J lost 8 bases, and 18 bases lay in between. The CDR3 runs to 14 residues. Germline V gene sequence: CDR1 SQVTM, CDR2 ANQGSEA. DNA for the CDR3: TGCAGCGTTCATGACCGACAGGTCCAAGGGGAGCTGTTTTTT. This codes for CSVHDRQVQGELFF.

The chain recombines TRBV27 with TRBJ1-2, with D possibly being TRBD1 (6 bases). This CDR3 contains 13 residues. V lost 4 bases to trimming and J lost 6 bases, with 12 bases between them. The V gene's germline CDR1 is MNHEY and CDR2 SMNVEV (reference sequence). The CDR3 protein is CASSYTQGHGYTF. The CDR3 DNA reads TGTGCCAGCAGTTATACACAGGGCCATGGCTACACCTTC.

The chain employs TRBV2 and TRBJ1-5; 10 bases are shared with TRBD1. This CDR3 is 15 amino acids long. Germline lookup yields CDR1 SNHLY and CDR2 FYNNEI. With 4 bases clipped from V and 4 bases from J, the junction kept 4 bases outside the gene matches. CDR3 sequence: CASSVPGQGNQPQHF. In nucleotides, the CDR3 is TGTGCCAGCAGTGTCCCGGGACAGGGGAATCAGCCCCAGCATTTT.

This chain uses TRBV28 with TRBJ1-2; 7 bases fit TRBD1. Germline V gene lookup returns CDR1 MDHEN and CDR2 SYDVKM. The junction had 3 bases not matched to a gene; V was cut back by 6 bases and J by 2 bases. The CDR3 loop spans 13 amino acids. CDR3 in DNA: TGTGCCAGCAGCAAGGACAGGAACTATGGCTACACCTTC. Protein: CASSKDRNYGYTF.

The chain combines TRBV28 with TRBJ2-7; 8 nucleotides align to TRBD2. Trimming took 4 bases from V and 5 from J; bases not matched to a gene: 10. CDR1 is MDHEN and CDR2 is SYDVKM in the germline V gene. The CDR3 sequence is 15 residues long. CDR3 sequence (DNA): TGTGCCAGCAGTTATCCAGCGGGAGAAAGGGACGAGCAGTACTTC. It encodes CASSYPAGERDEQYF.

The V gene is TRBV9, the J gene TRBJ2-7; 13 bases fit TRBD2. In germline, CDR1 is SGDLS, CDR2 YYNGEE. The length of the CDR3 is 15 residues. Trimming removed 3 bases from V and 4 bases from J; junction bases left unmatched: 4. The CDR3 is CASSGGLAGEYEQYF. The DNA for the CDR3 is TGTGCCAGCAGCGGAGGACTAGCGGGAGAGTACGAGCAGTACTTC.

The chain recombines TRBV29-1 with TRBJ2-1, with a tentative D call TRBD2 (6 bases). V dropped 4 bases and J dropped 0 bases, with 7 bases sitting between them. The CDR3 is 13 amino acids. Germline assignment: CDR1 SQVTM and CDR2 ANQGSEA. CDR3 in amino acids: CSVVGGSYNEQFF. CDR3 nucleotides: TGCAGCGTTGTCGGGGGCTCCTACAATGAGCAGTTCTTC.